These 12 T cell receptor beta chains were all obtained from the same sample, sequenced in a study of T cells in Graves' hyperthyroidism and ophthalmopathy. Amplified TCR beta CDR3 regions came from RNA transcripts. TCR CDR3 regions were first amplified by RT-PCR with HTBI primers. TCRdb re-called the multiplex PCR reads through MiXCR, storing one row per CDR3 protein. The sample yields 300,000 or so distinct CDR3 sequences, around a sixth seen once. Sequencing used blood. The source of these receptors is a woman aged 50 to 65 with Graves' hyperthyroidism.

In this sample, this clonotype turned up a few times. V gene TRBV27 combines with J gene TRBJ2-7, with D perhaps matching TRBD1 (6 bases). Trimming left V 5 bases short and J 3 bases short, with 11 bases between. The CDR3 consists of 13 residues. CDR1 MNHEY and CDR2 SMNVEV come from the germline V gene (reference sequence). The CDR3 region has the DNA TGTGCCAGCAGTCCGACAGGCGGCTACGAGCAGTACGTC. Protein: CASSPTGGYEQYV.

The chain is built from TRBV15 and TRBJ2-5, with 11 bases identical to TRBD2. The CDR3 is made up of 18 amino acids. Germline-derived CDR1 and CDR2 are LNHNV and YYDKDF (reference sequence). Losses at the gene ends were 0 bases for V and 5 bases for J; bases not matched to a gene: 11. The CDR3: CATSRDKLAGVIGETQYF. The CDR3 region has the DNA TGTGCCACCAGCAGAGATAAACTAGCGGGAGTAATTGGGGAGACCCAGTACTTC.

This chain joins TRBV13 and TRBJ1-1; 9 nucleotides line up with TRBD1. Per germline, CDR1 PRHDT and CDR2 FYEKMQ (reference sequence). Unmatched junction bases numbered 7, after V lost 5 bases and J lost 0 bases. CDR3 length equals 16 residues. The CDR3 sequence: CASSPEGQGMNTEAFF. Here the CDR3 DNA reads TGTGCCAGCAGCCCAGAAGGACAGGGGATGAACACTGAAGCTTTCTTT.

This clonotype appeared many times. The chain uses TRBV27 and TRBJ1-2; the D gene is possibly TRBD1 (6 bases). The CDR3 totals 14 residues. The V gene lost 10 bases and the J gene lost 4 bases, with 19 bases spanning the gap. Germline V gene lookup returns CDR1 MNHEY and CDR2 SMNVEV (reference sequence). This CDR3 reads CATRGGAHGYGYTF. Here the CDR3 DNA reads TGTGCCACCCGGGGGGGGGCGCATGGCTATGGCTACACCTTC.

This clonotype was recorded many times. The chain recombines TRBV11-2 with TRBJ2-1; TRBD1 matches at 9 bases. The tail of the sequence fits TRBJ2-7 better, so the J call may be wrong. Germline V CDR1 and CDR2: SGHAT, FQNNGV. The CDR3 totals 12 residues. The CDR3 loop is CASSRDRDEQYV. CDR3 DNA sequence: TGTGCCAGCAGCAGGGACAGGGATGAGCAGTACGTC.

This clonotype was picked up a small number of times. This chain connects TRBV20-1 to TRBJ2-1; D might be TRBD1 or TRBD2, each matching 6 bases. There are 14 residues in the CDR3. In germline, CDR1 is DFQATT, CDR2 SNEGSKA (reference sequence). Trimming shortened V by 6 bases and J by 4 bases, and 16 bases separated the two germline ends. This CDR3 is CSAQGRGGYNEQFF. CDR3 in DNA: TGCAGTGCCCAGGGGCGGGGTGGATACAATGAGCAGTTCTTC.

This chain links TRBV10-2 with TRBJ2-2; no firm D call. Germline-derived CDR1 and CDR2 are WSHSY and SAAADI. The length of the CDR3 is 13 residues. V lost 7 bases, J lost 3 bases, and 9 bases lay in between. CDR3 loop: CASTRVDTGELFF. The CDR3 DNA follows: TGCGCCAGCACGCGTGTTGACACCGGGGAGCTGTTTTTT.

This clonotype was counted only a few times. The rearrangement joins TRBV12-3 or TRBV12-4 to TRBJ2-2; tentative D call: TRBD1 (6 bases). The ends were cut back, 4 bases at V and 2 bases at J, with 11 bases in the middle. CDR3 length: 15 residues. The DNA for the CDR3 is TGTGCCAGCAGTTGGACAGACACTAACACCGGGGAGCTGTTTTTT. Encoded protein: CASSWTDTNTGELFF.

This clonotype was detected many times. J is TRBJ1-1 and V is TRBV11-2; no clear D. Per germline, CDR1 SGHAT and CDR2 FQNNGV. Deletions cut 2 bases from V and 0 bases from J, with 10 bases between. The CDR3 totals 15 residues. CDR3 in amino acids: CASSLQQRLNTEAFF. The DNA of the CDR3 is TGTGCCAGCAGCTTACAACAGAGATTGAACACTGAAGCTTTCTTT.

The chain has TRBV29-1 and TRBJ1-2; D is unresolved. V was trimmed by 3 bases and J by 6 bases, leaving 11 bases between them. Germline V lookup: CDR1 SQVTM, CDR2 ANQGSEA. This CDR3 is built from 12 residues. The CDR3 is CSVDLGVNGYTF. Here the CDR3 DNA reads TGCAGCGTTGATCTCGGGGTCAATGGCTACACCTTC.

The chain has TRBV28 and TRBJ2-7; D is uncertain. Per germline, CDR1 MDHEN and CDR2 SYDVKM. V was trimmed by 6 bases and J by 7 bases, leaving 13 bases between them. The CDR3 runs to 12 residues. The CDR3: CASSLPIREQYF. The DNA for the CDR3 is TGTGCCAGCAGCCTACCGATCAGGGAGCAGTACTTC.

This clonotype was detected only a few times. The chain is built from TRBV2 and TRBJ2-1; D is undetermined. Germline values: CDR1 SNHLY, CDR2 FYNNEI. This CDR3 has 11 amino acids. Trimming left V 8 bases short and J 10 bases short, with 12 bases between. CDR3 sequence: CASGRQWEQFF. CDR3 coding DNA: TGTGCCAGCGGGCGGCAATGGGAGCAGTTCTTC. The full variable domain, in which reference TRBV2 and TRBJ2-1 provide the parts outside the CDR3, is EPEVTQTPSHQVTQMGQEVILRCVPISNHLYFYWYRQILGQKVEFLVSFYNNEISEKSEIFDDQFSVERPDGSNFTLKIRSTKLEDSAMYFCASGRQWEQFFGPGTRLTVL.